The next 21 T cell receptor beta chains were all read from a single sample in a study of post-analysis software for immune sequencing data. The study, taken as a whole, reports: TRBV5-6, TRBV5-1 and TRBV20-1 were among several TRBV segments more frequent in patients than controls.

These receptors' targets are unknown. The TCR beta cDNA libraries contained unique molecular identifiers. Each CDR3 protein is one row after TCRdb ran MiXCR on the PCR reads. The table has around 400,000 distinct CDR3 sequences, roughly 40% seen once. Sequencing was done on a sample of blood. Receptors were obtained from a girl between 2 and 10 years old with multiple sclerosis.

A word on this clonotype: The junction departs from germline at one end; a sequencing error may be responsible. The rearrangement uses TRBV11-1 and TRBJ2-5, with TRBD1 matching over 8 bases. CDR1 and CDR2 from the germline V gene are SGHAT and FQDESV (reference sequence). The CDR3 runs 14 residues. CDR3: CVSSHAGGGETQYF. DNA for the CDR3: TGTGTCAGCAGTCATGCAGGGGGCGGTGAGACCCAGTACTTC. Looking up the rest from reference TRBV11-1 and TRBJ2-5 gives the full variable domain: EAEVAQSPRYKITEKSQAVAFWCDPISGHATLYWYRQILGQGPELLVQFQDESVVDDSQLPKDRFSAERLKGVDSTLKIQPAELGDSAMYLCVSSHAGGGETQYFGPGTRLLVL.

Notes on this clonotype: One junction end disagrees with the germline gene, perhaps due to a read error. The chain uses TRBV10-3 and TRBJ2-6; a weak D match, TRBD1 (5 bases). CDR1 ENHRY and CDR2 SYGVKD come from the germline V gene. The CDR3 runs to 14 residues. The CDR3 DNA is TGTGCCATAATGGGGCCGTCTGGGACCAACGTCCTGACTTTC. It specifies CAIMGPSGTNVLTF.

The V gene is TRBV19, the J gene TRBJ2-1; 8 nucleotides agree with TRBD2. V was pared by 3 bases and J by 3 bases, with 7 bases of the junction left unmatched. Germline values: CDR1 LNHDA, CDR2 SQIVND (reference sequence). The CDR3 is 16 amino acids. The CDR3 loop reads CASSMPGGPFYNEQFF. CDR3 coding DNA: TGTGCCAGTAGTATGCCGGGGGGGCCGTTCTACAATGAGCAGTTCTTC.

Written as DNA, the CDR3 is TGTGCCAGCAGCCAAGATCTTGTCGTGAATGAGCAGTTCTTC. It is translated as CASSQDLVVNEQFF. The V and J genes are TRBV4-2 and TRBJ2-1; D uncertain. The germline V gene encodes CDR1 LGHNA and CDR2 YNFKEQ. The CDR3 contains 14 residues. Trimming took 0 bases from V and 7 from J, leaving 10 bases between them.

This sequence joins TRBV12-3 or TRBV12-4 and TRBJ1-2; 9 nucleotides match TRBD1. The CDR3 covers 16 residues. V dropped 4 bases and J dropped 4; count of bases not matched to a gene: 10. The CDR3 loop is CASSSPGTGFGYGYTF. As DNA, the CDR3 is TGTGCCAGCAGTTCACCAGGGACAGGGTTTGGCTATGGCTACACCTTC.

The chain has TRBV6-1 and TRBJ1-2; TRBD1 aligns across 7 bases. V shed 4 bases, J shed 10 bases, and the junction held 15 bases outside the gene matches. CDR3 size: 15 residues. In germline, CDR1 is MNHNS, CDR2 SASEGT. The CDR3 DNA sequence: TGTGCCAGCAGTGCCTTAAAGAACAGACAGGGCAACTACACCTTC. Translating it yields CASSALKNRQGNYTF.

This clonotype showed up just a few times. V gene TRBV29-1 combines with J gene TRBJ1-1; no reliable D call. This CDR3 contains 12 residues. Germline V lookup: CDR1 SQVTM, CDR2 ANQGSEA. V was pared by 4 bases and J by 5 bases, with 11 bases between. CDR3 protein: CSVVLGATEAFF. CDR3 DNA: TGCAGCGTTGTGTTGGGAGCGACTGAAGCTTTCTTT.

V and J are TRBV25-1 and TRBJ1-2, with 7 bases that match TRBD1. Trimming took 4 bases from V and 6 from J; bases not matched to a gene: 5. CDR3 length: 13 amino acids. Germline V lookup: CDR1 MGHDK, CDR2 SYGVNS. For the CDR3, the DNA is TGTGCCAGCAGTGCCGACAGGGTGCATGGCTACACCTTC. Translation gives CASSADRVHGYTF.

This clonotype was counted only a few times. This rearrangement joins TRBV7-8 to TRBJ2-7, with 7 bases aligning to TRBD1. The CDR3 loop spans 14 amino acids. Looked up from germline, CDR1 is SGHVS and CDR2 is FQNEAQ. The trim removed 5 bases at V and 2 bases at J, leaving 6 bases unmatched. CDR3 DNA: TGTGCCAGCAGCGTGGACAGGCGGGCCTACGAGCAGTACTTC. Amino acid sequence: CASSVDRRAYEQYF. Supplemented by reference TRBV7-8 and TRBJ2-7, the full variable domain reads GAGVSQSPRYKVAKRGQDVALRCDPISGHVSLFWYQQALGQGPEFLTYFQNEAQLDKSGLPSDRFFAERPEGSVSTLKIQRTQQEDSAVYLCASSVDRRAYEQYFGPGTRLTVT.

The chain couples TRBV6-5 to TRBJ2-5, with 8 bases fitting TRBD1. V shed 0 bases, J shed 4 bases, and the junction held 7 bases outside the gene matches. This CDR3 contains 16 residues. Looked up from germline, CDR1 is MNHEY and CDR2 is SVGAGI. For the CDR3, the DNA is TGTGCCAGCAGTTACTCCGACAGGGGATTAGGAGAGACCCAGTACTTC. Its protein product is CASSYSDRGLGETQYF.

This chain connects TRBV5-1 to TRBJ2-1; TRBD2 matches at 7 bases. V lost 0 bases to trimming and J lost 3 bases; unmatched junction nucleotides: 9. The germline CDR1 and CDR2 sequences are SGHRS and YFSETQ. This CDR3 comprises 17 residues. This CDR3 reads CASSLARRTRSYNEQFF. CDR3 nucleotide sequence: TGCGCCAGCAGCTTGGCGAGGAGGACTAGAAGCTACAATGAGCAGTTCTTC.

The genes are TRBV5-1 and TRBJ1-5; D is ambiguous. V lost 1 base and J lost 4, with 15 bases in between. Germline lookup yields CDR1 SGHRS and CDR2 YFSETQ. The CDR3 length is 16 residues. CDR3 protein: CASSLSPVEGNQPQHF. CDR3 DNA: TGCGCCAGCAGCTTGAGTCCCGTGGAGGGAAATCAGCCCCAGCATTTT.

This sequence joins TRBV4-3 and TRBJ2-1; 14 bases are shared with TRBD2. The CDR3 loop spans 23 amino acids. With 0 bases clipped from V and 0 bases from J, the junction kept 16 bases outside the gene matches. Germline V gives CDR1 LGHNA, CDR2 YSLEER. In DNA form, the CDR3 reads TGCGCCAGCAGCCAAGAAGGGGGTACCACGGGACTAGCGGGGGTGAGCTCCTACAATGAGCAGTTCTTC. It is translated as CASSQEGGTTGLAGVSSYNEQFF.

CDR3 nucleotides: TGCAGCGTTGTTATTGGCGGGGGGATCTCGGGCTCCTACAATGAGCAGTTCTTC. It translates to CSVVIGGGISGSYNEQFF. This chain connects TRBV29-1 to TRBJ2-1, with 8 bases identical to TRBD2. V lost 4 bases to trimming and J lost 0 bases; unmatched junction nucleotides: 14. The CDR3 has 18 amino acids. Germline lookup yields CDR1 SQVTM and CDR2 ANQGSEA.

The rearrangement uses TRBV15 and TRBJ2-3, with 7 bases that match TRBD1. This CDR3 has 15 residues. In germline, CDR1 is LNHNV, CDR2 YYDKDF (reference sequence). The V segment lost 1 base and the J segment 4 bases; nucleotides outside the gene matches: 5. The CDR3 loop is CATSRGQGGADTQYF. CDR3 in DNA: TGTGCCACCAGCAGAGGACAGGGTGGCGCAGATACGCAGTATTTT.

The chain links TRBV6-5 to TRBJ1-6, with D unclear. With 0 bases removed from V and 9 bases from J, the gap between germline ends came to 12 bases. Germline V gene sequence: CDR1 MNHEY, CDR2 SVGAGI. The CDR3 has 15 amino acids. CDR3 protein: CASSYSGFWASPLHF. CDR3 bases: TGTGCCAGCAGTTACTCAGGTTTCTGGGCTTCACCCCTCCACTTT.

The chain links TRBV5-1 to TRBJ2-3, with D perhaps TRBD1 (7 bases). From germline, CDR1 is SGHRS and CDR2 YFSETQ. The germline V and J ends were trimmed by 0 bases and 3 bases, with 14 bases remaining between them. The CDR3 extends over 16 amino acids. The CDR3 loop reads CASSLAVAGGTDTQYF. The CDR3 DNA sequence: TGCGCCAGCAGCTTGGCCGTGGCAGGGGGGACAGATACGCAGTATTTT.

A few counts support this clonotype. The DNA is omitted, as the CDR3 cannot be located on it reliably, and the CDR3 follows TCRdb's listing. The J gene is TRBJ2-4, the V gene TRBV20-1; no DNA check was done on the table's D call, TRBD1. CDR1 is DFQATT, CDR2 SNEGSKA, per germline (reference sequence). The CDR3 totals 17 residues, both ends included. The CDR3 sequence: CSAPTGGYEKLFFWQYF.

In this sample, this clonotype turned up a few times. The V and J genes are TRBV6-1 and TRBJ1-5, with 10 nucleotides matching TRBD1. This CDR3 comprises 16 residues. Trimming at V came to 4 bases and at J to 9 bases, leaving 12 bases not matched to a gene. Looked up from germline, CDR1 is MNHNS and CDR2 is SASEGT. The CDR3, as DNA: TGTGCCAGCAGTGCCGAACCGGGACAGGGGAGATGGCCCCAGCATTTT. This translates into CASSAEPGQGRWPQHF.

Only one count was recorded for this clonotype. The chain carries TRBV5-1 and TRBJ2-7; D uncertain. Germline V CDR1 and CDR2: SGHRS, YFSETQ. There are 14 residues in the CDR3. Trimming pared 0 bases from V and 4 bases from J, leaving 11 bases between. The CDR3 nucleotides read TGCGCCAGCAGCTTGGTGGCGGCGGTTTACGAGCAGTACTTC. Its protein product is CASSLVAAVYEQYF.

The chain links TRBV29-1 to TRBJ2-3; tentatively, D is TRBD1 (6 bases). Trimming took off 6 bases at V and 2 bases at J, with 15 bases between the two ends. Germline assignment: CDR1 SQVTM and CDR2 ANQGSEA. This CDR3 is 14 amino acids long. CDR3 residues: CSVANRADTDTQYF. CDR3 DNA sequence: TGCAGCGTGGCAAACAGGGCGGACACAGATACGCAGTATTTT.